Given below is one TCR beta chain in context. This sample stems from a study of blood T cell repertoires in COVID-19. Overall study context: COVID-19 samples from acute and convalescent phases originated in the United States, Italy and Spain.

The CDR3 length is 15 residues. Between the trimmed V and J ends, which lost 3 bases and 4 bases, there was a span of 18 bases. Germline CDR1 reads DFQATT; CDR2 reads SNEGSKA (reference sequence). In the source study's methods: Reference gene primer amplification gave nucleated cell count estimates. The method was immunoSEQ multiplex PCR; TCRdb's version includes in-frame clones alone and lacks a portion of them. D and trimming were read from the DNA, whereas the V and J calls and clone size are those reported in that table. The table records some 100,000 clones, over 70% of them present only once. This TCR came from a woman in her fifties or sixties with acute or convalescent COVID-19. The specimen was peripheral blood. V and J are TRBV20-1 and TRBJ1-2; TRBD1 might be the D (5 bases). The CDR3 coding sequence is TGCAGTGCTAGTCGAAAAGGGGAGGATACCTATGGCTACACCTTC. This codes for CSASRKGEDTYGYTF.